The entry below describes one T cell receptor beta chain. The sample is drawn from a study of shared clonotypes between healthy human individuals. Germline CDR1 and CDR2: MDHEN and SYDVKM. Trimming removed 8 bases at V and 4 bases at J, with 11 bases between. The CDR3 spans 13 residues. The data were produced by immunoSEQ multiplex PCR, yet TCRdb's version contains in-frame clones alone and is incomplete. Of roughly 700,000 clones listed, around two thirds were seen once; the top ten hold about 1.7%. The clonotype comes from a woman in her thirties in good health. The rearrangement links TRBV28 to TRBJ2-2, with D tentatively TRBD2 (5 bases). Sequenced: memory CD4+ T cells sorted from blood. The subset: CD45RA-negative fraction. CDR3 loop: CASGRVITGELFF. The CDR3 region has the DNA TGTGCCAGCGGGCGGGTCATCACCGGGGAGCTGTTTTTT.